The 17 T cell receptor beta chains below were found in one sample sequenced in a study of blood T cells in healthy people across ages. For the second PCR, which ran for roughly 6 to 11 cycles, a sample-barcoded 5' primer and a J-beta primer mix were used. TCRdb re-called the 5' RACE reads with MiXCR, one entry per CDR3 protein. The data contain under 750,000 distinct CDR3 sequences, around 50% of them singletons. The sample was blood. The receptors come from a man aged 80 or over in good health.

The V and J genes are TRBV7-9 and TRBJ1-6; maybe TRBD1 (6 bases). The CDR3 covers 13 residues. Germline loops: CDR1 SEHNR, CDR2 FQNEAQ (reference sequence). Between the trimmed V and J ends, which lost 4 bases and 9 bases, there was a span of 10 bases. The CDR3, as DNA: TGTGCCAGCAGCTCCGGACAGTTTTCACCCCTCCACTTT. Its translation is CASSSGQFSPLHF.

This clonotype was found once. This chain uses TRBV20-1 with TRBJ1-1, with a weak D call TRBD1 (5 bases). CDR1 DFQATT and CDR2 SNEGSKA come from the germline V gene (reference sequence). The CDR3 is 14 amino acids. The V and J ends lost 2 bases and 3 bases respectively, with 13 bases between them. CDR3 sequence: CSARMGGRDTEAFF. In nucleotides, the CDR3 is TGCAGTGCTAGAATGGGGGGTCGGGACACTGAAGCTTTCTTT.

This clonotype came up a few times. CDR3 region: CASSQDRAEAFF. The CDR3 coding sequence is TGTGCCAGCAGCCAAGACAGGGCCGAAGCTTTCTTT. V gene TRBV7-9 combines with J gene TRBJ1-1, with TRBD1 matching 7 bases. The CDR3 contains 12 residues. Germline assignment: CDR1 SEHNR and CDR2 FQNEAQ (reference sequence). With 5 bases clipped from V and 8 bases from J, the junction kept 5 bases outside the gene matches.

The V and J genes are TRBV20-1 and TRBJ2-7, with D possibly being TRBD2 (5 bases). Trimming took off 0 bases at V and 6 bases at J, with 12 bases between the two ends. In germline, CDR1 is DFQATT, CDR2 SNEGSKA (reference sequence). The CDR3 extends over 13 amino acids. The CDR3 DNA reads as TGCAGTGCTAGAGATTGGAGGCAAAGCGAGCAGTACTTC. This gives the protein CSARDWRQSEQYF.

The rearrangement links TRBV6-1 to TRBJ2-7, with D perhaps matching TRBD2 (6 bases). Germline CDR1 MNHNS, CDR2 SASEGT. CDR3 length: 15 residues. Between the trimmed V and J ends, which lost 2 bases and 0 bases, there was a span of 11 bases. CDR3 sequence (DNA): TGTGCCAGCAGTGAATACGCGGGGAGCTCCTACGAGCAGTACTTC. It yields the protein CASSEYAGSSYEQYF.

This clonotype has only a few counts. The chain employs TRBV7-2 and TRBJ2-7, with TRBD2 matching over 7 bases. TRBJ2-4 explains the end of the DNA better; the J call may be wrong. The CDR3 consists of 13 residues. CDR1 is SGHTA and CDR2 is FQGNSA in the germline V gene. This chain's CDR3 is CASSLLRGNIQYF. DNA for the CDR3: TGTGCCAGCAGCTTATTGCGGGGGAACATTCAGTACTTC.

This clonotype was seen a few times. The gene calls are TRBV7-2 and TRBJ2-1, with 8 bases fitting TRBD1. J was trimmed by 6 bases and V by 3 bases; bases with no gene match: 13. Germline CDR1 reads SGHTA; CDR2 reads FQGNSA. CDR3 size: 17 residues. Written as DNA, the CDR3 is TGTGCCAGCAGCTTGGACTCCGGGACAGGATCCCGCAATGAGCAGTTCTTC. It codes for CASSLDSGTGSRNEQFF. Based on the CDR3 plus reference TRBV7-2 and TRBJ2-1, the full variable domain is GAGVSQSPSNKVTEKGKDVELRCDPISGHTALYWYRQSLGQGLEFLIYFQGNSAPDKSGLPSDRFSAERTGGSVSTLTIQRTQQEDSAVYLCASSLDSGTGSRNEQFFGPGTRLTVL.

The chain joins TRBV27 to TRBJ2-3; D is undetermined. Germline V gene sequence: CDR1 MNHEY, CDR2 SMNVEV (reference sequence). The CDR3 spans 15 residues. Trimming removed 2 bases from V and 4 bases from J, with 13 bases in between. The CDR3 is CASSLRPTSADTQYF. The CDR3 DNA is TGTGCCAGCAGTTTAAGGCCTACTTCCGCAGATACGCAGTATTTT.

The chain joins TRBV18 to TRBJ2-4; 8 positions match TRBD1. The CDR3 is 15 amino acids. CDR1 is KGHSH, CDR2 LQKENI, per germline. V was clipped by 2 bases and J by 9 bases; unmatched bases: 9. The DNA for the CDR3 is TGTGCCAGCTCACCAAAAGGAGGACAGGGCGCCATTCAGTACTTC. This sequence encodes CASSPKGGQGAIQYF.

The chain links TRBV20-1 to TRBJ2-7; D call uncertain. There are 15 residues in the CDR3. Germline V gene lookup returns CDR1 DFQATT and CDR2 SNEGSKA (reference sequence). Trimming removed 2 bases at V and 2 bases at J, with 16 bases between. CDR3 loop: CSARSPGRRTYEQYF. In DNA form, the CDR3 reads TGCAGTGCTAGATCGCCCGGCAGGCGTACCTACGAGCAGTACTTC.

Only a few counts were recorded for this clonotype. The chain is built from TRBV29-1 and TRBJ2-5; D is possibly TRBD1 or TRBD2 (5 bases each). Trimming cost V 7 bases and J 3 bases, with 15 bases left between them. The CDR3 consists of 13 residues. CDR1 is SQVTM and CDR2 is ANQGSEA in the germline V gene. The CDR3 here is CSATGTPKETQYF. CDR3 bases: TGCAGCGCCACCGGGACCCCAAAAGAGACCCAGTACTTC.

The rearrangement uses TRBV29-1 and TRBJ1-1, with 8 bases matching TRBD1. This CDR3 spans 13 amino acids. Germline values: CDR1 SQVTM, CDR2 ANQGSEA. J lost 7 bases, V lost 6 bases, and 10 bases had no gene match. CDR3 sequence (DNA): TGCAGCGTGGGGAAGACAGGGGATAATGAAGCTTTCTTT. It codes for CSVGKTGDNEAFF.

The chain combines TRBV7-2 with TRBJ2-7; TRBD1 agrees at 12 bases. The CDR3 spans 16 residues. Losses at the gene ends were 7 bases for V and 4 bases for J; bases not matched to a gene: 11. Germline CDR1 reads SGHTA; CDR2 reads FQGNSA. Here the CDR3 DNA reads TGTGCCAGCACCATCAGCGGGACAGGGGGCACTTACGAGCAGTACTTC. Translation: CASTISGTGGTYEQYF.

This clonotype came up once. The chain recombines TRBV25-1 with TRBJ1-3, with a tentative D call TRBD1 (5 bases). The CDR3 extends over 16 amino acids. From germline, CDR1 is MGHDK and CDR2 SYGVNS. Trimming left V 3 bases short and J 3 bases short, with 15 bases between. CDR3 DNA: TGTGCCAGCAGTGAGAGGCGGGGCGAGGATGGAAACACCATATATTTT. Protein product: CASSERRGEDGNTIYF.

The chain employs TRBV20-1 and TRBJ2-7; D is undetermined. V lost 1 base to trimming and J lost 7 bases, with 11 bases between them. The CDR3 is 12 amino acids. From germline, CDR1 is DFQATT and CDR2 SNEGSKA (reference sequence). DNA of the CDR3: TGCAGTGCTAGAGGGCATAGACGGGAGCAGTACTTC. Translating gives CSARGHRREQYF.

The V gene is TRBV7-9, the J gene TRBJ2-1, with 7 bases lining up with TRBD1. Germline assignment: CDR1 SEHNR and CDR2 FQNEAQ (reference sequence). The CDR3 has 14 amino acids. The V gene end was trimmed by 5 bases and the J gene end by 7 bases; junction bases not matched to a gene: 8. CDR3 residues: CASSQRQGRNEQFF. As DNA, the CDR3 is TGTGCCAGCAGCCAGAGACAGGGTAGGAATGAGCAGTTCTTC. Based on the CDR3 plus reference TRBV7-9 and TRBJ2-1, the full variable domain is DTGVSQNPRHKITKRGQNVTFRCDPISEHNRLYWYRQTLGQGPEFLTYFQNEAQLEKSRLLSDRFSAERPKGSFSTLEIQRTEQGDSAMYLCASSQRQGRNEQFFGPGTRLTVL.

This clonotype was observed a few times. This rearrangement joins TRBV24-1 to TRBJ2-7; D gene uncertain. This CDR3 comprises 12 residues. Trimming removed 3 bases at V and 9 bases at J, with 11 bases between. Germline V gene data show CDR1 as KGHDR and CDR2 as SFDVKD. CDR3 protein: CATSDPSDVQYF. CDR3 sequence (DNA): TGTGCCACCAGTGATCCTTCTGATGTGCAGTACTTC.